These 29 T cell receptor beta chains were sequenced from one sample in a study of T cells in Graves' hyperthyroidism and ophthalmopathy. RNA transcripts were the template for amplifying TCR beta CDR3 regions. TCR CDR3 regions were first amplified by RT-PCR with HTBI primers. Via MiXCR, TCRdb re-called the multiplex PCR reads, giving one row per CDR3 protein. This sample has roughly 740,000 distinct CDR3 sequences, with approximately 16% found just once. Sequencing input: blood. The receptor source for this set is a man aged 18 to 35 with Graves' hyperthyroidism.

This clonotype was counted at least ten times. The V call is TRBV27, the J call TRBJ2-3; D not resolved. Looked up from germline, CDR1 is MNHEY and CDR2 is SMNVEV (reference sequence). Trimming removed 5 bases at V and 5 bases at J, with 17 bases between. The CDR3 has 15 amino acids. The chain's CDR3 is CASSPSLSRLDTQYF. DNA of the CDR3: TGTGCCAGCAGTCCTTCTCTGTCCCGGTTAGATACGCAGTATTTT.

The sample holds many counts of this clonotype. The chain joins TRBV27 to TRBJ1-5; tentative D call: TRBD1 (5 bases). This CDR3 has 17 amino acids. Trimming took off 3 bases at V and 3 bases at J, with 18 bases between the two ends. Germline CDR1 and CDR2: MNHEY and SMNVEV (reference sequence). As DNA, the CDR3 is TGTGCCAGCAGTTTGAGCGCCGGGGGTTCATCCAATCAGCCCCAGCATTTT. Translating gives CASSLSAGGSSNQPQHF.

The table lists this clonotype with many counts. The V gene is TRBV20-1, the J gene TRBJ2-3; 8 bases map to TRBD2. Unmatched junction bases numbered 1, after V lost 1 base and J lost 4 bases. In germline, CDR1 is DFQATT, CDR2 SNEGSKA (reference sequence). CDR3 size: 13 residues. This CDR3 is CSARGTSPDTQYF. The CDR3, as DNA: TGCAGTGCTAGAGGGACTAGCCCAGATACGCAGTATTTT.

Many counts were recorded for this clonotype. The chain joins TRBV2 to TRBJ2-2; 12 bases are a match to TRBD2. The CDR3 totals 16 residues. Germline V gives CDR1 SNHLY, CDR2 FYNNEI. J lost 4 bases, V lost 6 bases, and 6 bases had no gene match. CDR3 sequence (DNA): TGTGCCAGCAGCCTACTAGCGGGAGGATCCACCGGGGAGCTGTTTTTT. It is translated as CASSLLAGGSTGELFF. Drawing the rest from reference TRBV2 and TRBJ2-2, the complete variable domain is EPEVTQTPSHQVTQMGQEVILRCVPISNHLYFYWYRQILGQKVEFLVSFYNNEISEKSEIFDDQFSVERPDGSNFTLKIRSTKLEDSAMYFCASSLLAGGSTGELFFGEGSRLTVL.

The CDR3 loop reads CATSDLTSGSTGELFF. DNA of the CDR3: TGTGCCACCAGTGATTTAACCAGCGGGAGTACCGGGGAGCTGTTTTTT. The chain employs TRBV24-1 and TRBJ2-2; TRBD2 matches 8 bases. With 1 base clipped from V and 5 bases from J, the junction kept 5 bases outside the gene matches. CDR3 length equals 16 residues. The germline V gene has CDR1 KGHDR and CDR2 SFDVKD.

This clonotype was picked up a small number of times. The chain links TRBV4-1 to TRBJ2-1, with 9 positions matching TRBD2. This CDR3 is 17 amino acids long. The junction had 6 bases not matched to a gene; V was cut back by 0 bases and J by 3 bases. The V gene's germline CDR1 is MGHRA and CDR2 YSYEKL. CDR3 amino acids: CASSQDPSGIGYNEQFF. Here the CDR3 DNA reads TGCGCCAGCAGCCAAGATCCTAGCGGGATTGGCTACAATGAGCAGTTCTTC.

The chain uses TRBV19 and TRBJ2-7, with a weak D call TRBD2 (6 bases). The CDR3 loop spans 14 amino acids. Germline CDR1 LNHDA, CDR2 SQIVND (reference sequence). Trimming removed 2 bases at V and 2 bases at J, with 10 bases between. CDR3 sequence reads: CASSIQEGTYEQYF. CDR3 coding DNA: TGTGCCAGTAGTATACAGGAGGGCACCTACGAGCAGTACTTC.

The table lists this clonotype with a few counts. V is TRBV19 and J is TRBJ1-3; D unresolved. This CDR3 comprises 12 residues. V was cut by 5 bases and J by 5 bases, with 7 bases left in between. The germline gives CDR1 LNHDA, CDR2 SQIVND (reference sequence). For the CDR3, the DNA is TGTGCCAGTAGTTCGCTCAGAAACACCATATATTTT. This translates into CASSSLRNTIYF. Full variable domain (outside the CDR3, taken from reference TRBV19 and TRBJ1-3): DGGITQSPKYLFRKEGQNVTLSCEQNLNHDAMYWYRQDPGQGLRLIYYSQIVNDFQKGDIAEGYSVSREKKESFPLTVTSAQKNPTAFYLCASSSLRNTIYFGEGSWLTVV.

The CDR3 loop reads CASSLATVTYEQYF. For the CDR3, the DNA is TGTGCCAGCAGCTTAGCTACCGTTACCTACGAGCAGTACTTC. The chain recombines TRBV7-9 with TRBJ2-7; D unresolved. The CDR3 covers 14 residues. Germline CDR1 is SEHNR and CDR2 is FQNEAQ (reference sequence). V dropped 0 bases and J dropped 2 bases, with 8 bases sitting between them.

This clonotype appeared a few times. The rearrangement joins TRBV2 to TRBJ1-3, with D possibly being TRBD1 (6 bases). The length of the CDR3 is 14 residues. Germline-derived CDR1 and CDR2 are SNHLY and FYNNEI. Deletions cut 7 bases from V and 2 bases from J, with 12 bases between. In nucleotides, the CDR3 is TGTGCCAGCATAACAGGGTACGCTGGAAACACCATATATTTT. Translating it yields CASITGYAGNTIYF.

The chain has TRBV12-3 or TRBV12-4 and TRBJ2-1, with TRBD2 matching 11 bases. Trimming at V came to 5 bases and at J to 7 bases, leaving 10 bases not matched to a gene. The CDR3 extends over 16 amino acids. Written as DNA, the CDR3 is TGTGCCAGCAGTAGAACCGGGACTAGCGGAGCAAATGAGCAGTTCTTC. This encodes CASSRTGTSGANEQFF.

The chain combines TRBV4-2 with TRBJ2-3, with D possibly TRBD2 on 5 matching bases. Trimming stripped 1 base from V and 3 bases from J, with 14 bases between. The germline V gene has CDR1 LGHNA and CDR2 YNFKEQ. The CDR3 covers 16 residues. The CDR3 DNA follows: TGTGCCAGCAGCCAAGGGGAGTATTCCCTAACAGATACGCAGTATTTT. This codes for CASSQGEYSLTDTQYF.

This clonotype was seen more than once but under ten times. CDR3 coding DNA: TGTGCCAGCAGGAAGTCAGGGGGCGCCGGCTATGGCTACACCTTC. Its translation is CASRKSGGAGYGYTF. The rearrangement uses TRBV6-1 and TRBJ1-2, with 8 bases aligning to TRBD1. The CDR3 loop spans 15 amino acids. J gave up 4 bases and V 6 bases, and 10 bases lay outside the gene matches. Per the germline V gene, CDR1 is MNHNS and CDR2 is SASEGT.

This clonotype was detected only a few times. The J gene is TRBJ2-6, the V gene TRBV4-1; 7 bases are a match to TRBD1. The ends lost 4 bases at V and 0 bases at J; junction bases unmatched: 15. The CDR3 runs 20 residues. Germline V gene sequence: CDR1 MGHRA, CDR2 YSYEKL. DNA for the CDR3: TGCGCCAGCAGCCTCCGCAAGAAGGGGACAGAGAGCTCTGGGGCCAACGTCCTGACTTTC. Translated: CASSLRKKGTESSGANVLTF.

This clonotype was counted ten times or more. V is TRBV27 and J is TRBJ2-3; 8 nucleotides match TRBD2. The CDR3 consists of 13 residues. Unmatched junction bases numbered 5, after V lost 4 bases and J lost 8 bases. Per the germline V gene, CDR1 is MNHEY and CDR2 is SMNVEV (reference sequence). The CDR3 DNA is TGTGCCAGCAGTTCCATAGCGGGAAGTACGCAGTATTTT. Protein product: CASSSIAGSTQYF.

This clonotype has ten or more counts. The chain uses TRBV28 and TRBJ1-2; the D is unclear. Trimming pared 4 bases from V and 0 bases from J, leaving 6 bases between. This CDR3 comprises 13 residues. Germline values: CDR1 MDHEN, CDR2 SYDVKM. In DNA form, the CDR3 reads TGTGCCAGCAGTTCCCCGGCTAACTATGGCTACACCTTC. Translating it yields CASSSPANYGYTF.

This clonotype was observed a few times. The V and J genes are TRBV20-1 and TRBJ2-3; a weak D match, TRBD1 (6 bases). Germline CDR1 and CDR2: DFQATT and SNEGSKA (reference sequence). The length of the CDR3 is 14 residues. CDR3 protein: CSLTGIRVSDTQYF. CDR3 in DNA: TGCAGCCTAACAGGGATCAGGGTTTCGGATACGCAGTATTTT.

This clonotype was seen more than once but under ten times. The chain employs TRBV20-1 and TRBJ1-5, with TRBD1 matching over 9 bases. The CDR3 runs to 16 residues. The V and J ends lost 6 bases and 1 base, in that order; junction bases with no gene match: 10. Germline assignment: CDR1 DFQATT and CDR2 SNEGSKA (reference sequence). The CDR3 spells CSAKDRGERSNQPQHF. The CDR3 region has the DNA TGCAGTGCCAAGGACAGGGGAGAAAGGAGCAATCAGCCCCAGCATTTT.

This clonotype came up many times. V is TRBV7-3 and J is TRBJ1-1; 8 bases match TRBD1. The CDR3 extends over 16 amino acids. Germline loops: CDR1 SGHTA, CDR2 FQGTGA. Germline trimming cut 1 base from V and 0 bases from J; bases unmatched to any gene: 4. The CDR3 nucleotides are TGTGCCAGCAGCTTAAGGGGGACAGGATTGAACACTGAAGCTTTCTTT. Residues: CASSLRGTGLNTEAFF.

This clonotype was recorded at least ten times. This rearrangement joins TRBV28 to TRBJ2-7, with D hard to call. Germline V CDR1 and CDR2: MDHEN, SYDVKM. The CDR3 is 12 residues long. Trimming shortened V by 6 bases and J by 6 bases, and 12 bases separated the two germline ends. The CDR3 DNA follows: TGTGCCAGCAGCCTCCTGGGCCGCGAGCAGTACTTC. It is translated as CASSLLGREQYF.

A few counts support this clonotype. V and J are TRBV7-8 and TRBJ1-5, with D maybe TRBD1 (5 bases). Germline V CDR1 and CDR2: SGHVS, FQNEAQ. The V end was cut by 10 bases, the J end by 1 base, with 14 bases between. This CDR3 is 14 amino acids long. In DNA form, the CDR3 reads TGTGCCACGACTGGAGGGGCGAGCAATCAGCCCCAGCATTTT. This translates into CATTGGASNQPQHF.

This clonotype was seen repeatedly, ten times or more. The chain combines TRBV20-1 with TRBJ2-1, with 10 bases lining up with TRBD2. The V and J ends lost 5 bases and 7 bases, in that order; junction bases with no gene match: 11. The germline CDR1 and CDR2 sequences are DFQATT and SNEGSKA (reference sequence). The CDR3 extends over 15 amino acids. CDR3 nucleotide sequence: TGCAGTGCTCTTTTCTTAGCGGGAGGCTCTAATGAGCAGTTCTTC. Translated, it gives CSALFLAGGSNEQFF.

This clonotype was observed many times. The chain recombines TRBV7-9 with TRBJ2-3; 7 nucleotides line up with TRBD1. V was clipped by 5 bases and J by 6 bases; unmatched bases: 11. CDR3 length equals 15 residues. Germline assignment: CDR1 SEHNR and CDR2 FQNEAQ (reference sequence). The CDR3 reads CASSPSGPRGDTQYF. The DNA of the CDR3 is TGTGCCAGCAGCCCGAGCGGCCCCAGGGGGGATACGCAGTATTTT.

The V gene is TRBV7-8, the J gene TRBJ2-1; 8 bases line up with TRBD2. Germline V gene sequence: CDR1 SGHVS, CDR2 FQNEAQ. Trimming at V came to 7 bases and at J to 5 bases, leaving 19 bases not matched to a gene. This CDR3 spans 18 amino acids. CDR3 loop: CASMNPLSGTSPHNEQFF. The CDR3 DNA follows: TGTGCCAGCATGAATCCCCTTTCCGGGACTAGTCCCCACAATGAGCAGTTCTTC.

This clonotype has more than one count but fewer than ten. The chain is built from TRBV29-1 and TRBJ2-5, with TRBD2 matching over 10 bases. CDR1 is SQVTM, CDR2 ANQGSEA, per germline. This CDR3 spans 18 amino acids. V dropped 3 bases and J dropped 4; count of bases not matched to a gene: 17. Written as DNA, the CDR3 is TGCAGCGTTGATGCTAGCGGGAGTCCCTTGTCCAAGCGAGAGACCCAGTACTTC. This codes for CSVDASGSPLSKRETQYF.

The chain links TRBV10-3 to TRBJ2-7, with 8 nucleotides matching TRBD2. CDR3 length: 15 residues. V lost 0 bases, J lost 6 bases, and 7 bases stayed unmatched. Per the germline V gene, CDR1 is ENHRY and CDR2 is SYGVKD. As DNA, the CDR3 is TGTGCCATCAGTGAGTCAAAGCGGGAGCGGGTCGAGCAGTACTTC. Its protein product is CAISESKRERVEQYF.

This clonotype was observed a single time. This chain joins TRBV6-5 and TRBJ2-1; 11 bases match TRBD2. Losses at the gene ends were 6 bases for V and 3 bases for J; bases not matched to a gene: 16. The CDR3 runs 19 residues. Germline V lookup: CDR1 MNHEY, CDR2 SVGAGI. The CDR3 region is CASSYTKTQGLAVYNEQFF. The CDR3, as DNA: TGTGCCAGCAGCTACACGAAAACCCAGGGACTAGCGGTCTACAATGAGCAGTTCTTC.

In this sample, this clonotype turned up many times. The chain couples TRBV2 to TRBJ2-7; D remains unclear. Germline CDR1 SNHLY, CDR2 FYNNEI. This CDR3 has 14 residues. The V and J ends lost 2 bases and 5 bases respectively, with 13 bases between them. This chain's CDR3 is CASSENPGINEQYF. CDR3 coding DNA: TGTGCCAGCAGTGAAAATCCTGGGATTAACGAGCAGTACTTC.

This clonotype has at least ten counts. The V gene is TRBV3-1, the J gene TRBJ1-1; D possibly corresponds to TRBD1 (5 bases). The CDR3 totals 15 residues. Germline lookup yields CDR1 LGHDT and CDR2 YNNKEL (reference sequence). Trimming removed 6 bases from V and 3 bases from J, with 17 bases in between. The CDR3 nucleotides read TGTGCCAGCAGGTACAGACGAGGGGATTACACTGAAGCTTTCTTT. It specifies CASRYRRGDYTEAFF.